This T cell receptor (beta chain) was recovered during a study of blood T cell repertoires in COVID-19. Study as a whole: Sites across the United States, Italy and Spain contributed samples from acute and convalescent COVID-19. From T cells, B-cell-depleted T cells, or PBMCs came the material, which was cDNA or gDNA.

This clone occurred a few times. Per the original data handling: Reference gene primer amplification in the assay estimated nucleated cell counts. Sequenced by immunoSEQ multiplex PCR; TCRdb stores in-frame clones only, minus some. V, J and clone size derive from that table, while D and trimming were established from the DNA sequence. The table shows over 100,000 clones, with roughly 80% occurring only once. Sequencing input: peripheral blood. This TCR came from a woman older than 75 with active or convalescent COVID-19.

The CDR3 DNA reads TGTGCCAGCAGAGAGACAGGGCCGTCCTACGAGCAGTACTTC. This gives the protein CASRETGPSYEQYF. J is TRBJ2-7 and V is TRBV7-9; 7 bases are shared with TRBD1. Germline lookup yields CDR1 SEHNR and CDR2 FQNEAQ (reference sequence). The CDR3 spans 14 residues. Unmatched junction bases numbered 6, after V lost 6 bases and J lost 1 base.